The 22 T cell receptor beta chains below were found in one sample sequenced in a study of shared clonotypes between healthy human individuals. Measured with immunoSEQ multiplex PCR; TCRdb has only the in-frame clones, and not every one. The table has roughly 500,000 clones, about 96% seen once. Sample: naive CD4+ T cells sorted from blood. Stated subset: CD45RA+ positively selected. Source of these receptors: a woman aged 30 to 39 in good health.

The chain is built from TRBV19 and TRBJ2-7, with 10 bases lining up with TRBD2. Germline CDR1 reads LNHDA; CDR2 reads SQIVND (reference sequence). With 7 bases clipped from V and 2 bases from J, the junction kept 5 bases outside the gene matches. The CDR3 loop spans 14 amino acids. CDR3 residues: CASTRTSGPYEQYF. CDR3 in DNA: TGTGCCAGTACCCGGACTAGCGGCCCCTACGAGCAGTACTTC.

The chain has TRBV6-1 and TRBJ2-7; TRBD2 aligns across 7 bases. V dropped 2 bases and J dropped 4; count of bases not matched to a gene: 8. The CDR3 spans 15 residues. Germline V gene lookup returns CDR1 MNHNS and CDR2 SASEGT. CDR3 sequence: CASSEKGGSAYEQYF. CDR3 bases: TGTGCCAGCAGTGAAAAGGGCGGGAGTGCGTACGAGCAGTACTTC.

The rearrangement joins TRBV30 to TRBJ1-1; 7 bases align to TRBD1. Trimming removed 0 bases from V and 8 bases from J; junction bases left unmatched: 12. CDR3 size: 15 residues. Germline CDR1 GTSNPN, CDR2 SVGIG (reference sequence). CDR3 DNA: TGTGCCTGGAGTGTTTATGACCGGGACAGCCCCGAAGCTTTCTTT. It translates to CAWSVYDRDSPEAFF.

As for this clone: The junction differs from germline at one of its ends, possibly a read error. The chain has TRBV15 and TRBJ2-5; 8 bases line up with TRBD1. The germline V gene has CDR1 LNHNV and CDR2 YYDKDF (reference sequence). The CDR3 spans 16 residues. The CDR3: CATRREGTGGRETQYF. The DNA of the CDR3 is TGTGCCACCAGAAGAGAGGGAACAGGGGGTAGAGAGACCCAGTACTTC.

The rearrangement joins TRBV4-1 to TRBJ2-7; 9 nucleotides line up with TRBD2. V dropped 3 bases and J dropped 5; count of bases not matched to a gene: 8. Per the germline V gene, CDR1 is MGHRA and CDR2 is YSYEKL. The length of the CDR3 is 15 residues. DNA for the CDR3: TGCGCCAGCAGCCATGTCGGAGCGGGAGGTAACGAGCAGTACTTC. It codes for CASSHVGAGGNEQYF.

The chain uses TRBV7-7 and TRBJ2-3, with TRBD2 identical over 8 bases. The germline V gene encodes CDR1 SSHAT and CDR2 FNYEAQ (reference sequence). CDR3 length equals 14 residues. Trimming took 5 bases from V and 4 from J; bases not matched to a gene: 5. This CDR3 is CASSPSGSPDTQYF. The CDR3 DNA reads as TGTGCCAGCAGCCCGAGCGGGAGCCCAGATACGCAGTATTTT.

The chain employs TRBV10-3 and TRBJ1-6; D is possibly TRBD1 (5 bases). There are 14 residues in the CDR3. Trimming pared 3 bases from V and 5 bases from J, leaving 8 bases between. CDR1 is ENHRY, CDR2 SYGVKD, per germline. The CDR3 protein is CAISDEGNNSPLHF. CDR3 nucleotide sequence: TGTGCCATCAGTGATGAGGGGAATAATTCACCCCTCCACTTT.

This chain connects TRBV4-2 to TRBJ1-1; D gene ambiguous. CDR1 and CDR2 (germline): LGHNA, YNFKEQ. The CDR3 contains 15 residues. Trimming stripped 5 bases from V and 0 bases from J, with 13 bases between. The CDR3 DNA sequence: TGTGCCAGCAGCGACCCGGGAAACATGAACACTGAAGCTTTCTTT. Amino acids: CASSDPGNMNTEAFF.

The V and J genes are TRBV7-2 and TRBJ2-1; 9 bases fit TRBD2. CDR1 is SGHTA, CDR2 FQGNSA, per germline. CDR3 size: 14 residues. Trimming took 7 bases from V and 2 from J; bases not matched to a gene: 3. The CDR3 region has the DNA TGTGCCAGCAACCTAGCGGGGCCCTACAATGAGCAGTTCTTC. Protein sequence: CASNLAGPYNEQFF.

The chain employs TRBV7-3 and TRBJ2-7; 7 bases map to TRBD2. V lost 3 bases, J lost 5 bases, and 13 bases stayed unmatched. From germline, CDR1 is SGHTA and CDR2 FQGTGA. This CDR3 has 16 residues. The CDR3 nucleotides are TGTGCCAGCAGCTTGGGAGGGTATCCCAGGGTAAACGAGCAGTACTTC. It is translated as CASSLGGYPRVNEQYF.

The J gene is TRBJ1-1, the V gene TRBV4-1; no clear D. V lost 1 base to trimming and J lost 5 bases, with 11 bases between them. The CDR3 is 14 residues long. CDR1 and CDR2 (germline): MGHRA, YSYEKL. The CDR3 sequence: CASSQVLGETEAFF. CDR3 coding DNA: TGCGCCAGCAGCCAAGTTCTGGGCGAAACTGAAGCTTTCTTT.

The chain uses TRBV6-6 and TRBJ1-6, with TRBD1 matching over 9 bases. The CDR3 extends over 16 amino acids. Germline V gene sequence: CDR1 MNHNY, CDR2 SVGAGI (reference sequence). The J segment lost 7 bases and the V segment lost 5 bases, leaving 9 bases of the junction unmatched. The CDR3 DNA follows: TGTGCCAGCAGTCAAGGACAGGGGACTGGAAATTCACCCCTCCACTTT. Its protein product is CASSQGQGTGNSPLHF.

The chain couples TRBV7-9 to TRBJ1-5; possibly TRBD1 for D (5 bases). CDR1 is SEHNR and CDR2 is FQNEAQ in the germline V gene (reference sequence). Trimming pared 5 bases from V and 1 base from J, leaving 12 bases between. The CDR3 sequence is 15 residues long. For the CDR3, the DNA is TGTGCCAGCAGCCAGGGAAGCCTCAGCAATCAGCCCCAGCATTTT. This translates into CASSQGSLSNQPQHF.

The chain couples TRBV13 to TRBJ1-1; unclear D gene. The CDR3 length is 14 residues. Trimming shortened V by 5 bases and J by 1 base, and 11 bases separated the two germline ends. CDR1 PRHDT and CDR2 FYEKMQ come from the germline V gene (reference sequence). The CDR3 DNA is TGTGCCAGCAGCAACCCCCTCCCGAACACTGAAGCTTTCTTT. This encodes CASSNPLPNTEAFF.

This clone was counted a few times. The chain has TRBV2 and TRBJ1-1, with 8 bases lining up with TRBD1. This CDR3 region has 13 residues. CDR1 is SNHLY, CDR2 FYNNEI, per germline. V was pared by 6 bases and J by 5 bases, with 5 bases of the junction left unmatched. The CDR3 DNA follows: TGTGCCAGCAGCGAAACAGGGGGGACTGAAGCTTTCTTT. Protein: CASSETGGTEAFF.

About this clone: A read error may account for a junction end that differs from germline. CDR3 region: CASSQAASGEEAQYF. CDR3 sequence (DNA): TGCGCCAGCAGCCAAGCGGCGTCGGGAGAAGAGGCCCAGTACTTC. The V and J genes are TRBV4-1 and TRBJ2-5; perhaps TRBD2 as D (6 bases). Germline lookup yields CDR1 MGHRA and CDR2 YSYEKL. This CDR3 is built from 15 residues.

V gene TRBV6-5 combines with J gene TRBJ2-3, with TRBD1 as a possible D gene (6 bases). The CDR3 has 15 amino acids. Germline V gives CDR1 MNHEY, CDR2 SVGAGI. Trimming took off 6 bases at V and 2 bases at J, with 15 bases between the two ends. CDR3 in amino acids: CASSEQGTTTDTQYF. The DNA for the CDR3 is TGTGCCAGCAGCGAACAGGGTACAACCACAGATACGCAGTATTTT.

The CDR3 DNA reads TGTGCCAGCTCTCCAAGGGAGGCGGAGGTCACTGAAGCTTTCTTT. It translates to CASSPREAEVTEAFF. The V call is TRBV18, the J call TRBJ1-1; D remains ambiguous. Germline CDR1 reads KGHSH; CDR2 reads LQKENI. V dropped 6 bases and J dropped 4 bases, with 18 bases sitting between them. The CDR3 loop spans 15 amino acids.

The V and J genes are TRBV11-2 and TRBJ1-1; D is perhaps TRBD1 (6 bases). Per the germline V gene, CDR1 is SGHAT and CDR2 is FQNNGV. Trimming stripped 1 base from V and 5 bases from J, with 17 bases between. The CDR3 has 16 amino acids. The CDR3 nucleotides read TGTGCCAGCAGCTTAGGACAGGTATTCCGTGGGACTGAAGCTTTCTTT. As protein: CASSLGQVFRGTEAFF. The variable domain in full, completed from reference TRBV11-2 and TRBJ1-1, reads EAGVAQSPRYKIIEKRQSVAFWCNPISGHATLYWYQQILGQGPKLLIQFQNNGVVDDSQLPKDRFSAERLKGVDSTLKIQPAKLEDSAVYLCASSLGQVFRGTEAFFGQGTRLTVV.

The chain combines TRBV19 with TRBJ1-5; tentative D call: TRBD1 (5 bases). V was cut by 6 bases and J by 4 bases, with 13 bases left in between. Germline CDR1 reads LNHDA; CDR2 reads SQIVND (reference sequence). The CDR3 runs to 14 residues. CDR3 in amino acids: CASRMAGENQPQHF. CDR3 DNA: TGTGCCAGTAGAATGGCGGGGGAGAATCAGCCCCAGCATTTT. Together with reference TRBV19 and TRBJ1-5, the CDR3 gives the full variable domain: DGGITQSPKYLFRKEGQNVTLSCEQNLNHDAMYWYRQDPGQGLRLIYYSQIVNDFQKGDIAEGYSVSREKKESFPLTVTSAQKNPTAFYLCASRMAGENQPQHFGDGTRLSIL.

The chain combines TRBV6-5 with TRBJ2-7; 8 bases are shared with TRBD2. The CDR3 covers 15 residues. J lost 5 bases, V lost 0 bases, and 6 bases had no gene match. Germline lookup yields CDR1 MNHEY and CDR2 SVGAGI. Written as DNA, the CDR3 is TGTGCCAGCAGTTACTCGAGCGGGAGACAAGACGAGCAGTACTTC. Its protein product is CASSYSSGRQDEQYF.

As DNA, the CDR3 is TGTGCCAGCAGTGGCAGTACTAGCGGGAGAGAGACCCAGTACTTC. The encoded protein is CASSGSTSGRETQYF. The rearrangement links TRBV2 to TRBJ2-5; 11 bases align to TRBD2. Germline V gene lookup returns CDR1 SNHLY and CDR2 FYNNEI. Unmatched junction bases numbered 5, after V lost 4 bases and J lost 4 bases. This CDR3 has 15 amino acids. Looking up the rest from reference TRBV2 and TRBJ2-5 gives the full variable domain: EPEVTQTPSHQVTQMGQEVILRCVPISNHLYFYWYRQILGQKVEFLVSFYNNEISEKSEIFDDQFSVERPDGSNFTLKIRSTKLEDSAMYFCASSGSTSGRETQYFGPGTRLLVL.